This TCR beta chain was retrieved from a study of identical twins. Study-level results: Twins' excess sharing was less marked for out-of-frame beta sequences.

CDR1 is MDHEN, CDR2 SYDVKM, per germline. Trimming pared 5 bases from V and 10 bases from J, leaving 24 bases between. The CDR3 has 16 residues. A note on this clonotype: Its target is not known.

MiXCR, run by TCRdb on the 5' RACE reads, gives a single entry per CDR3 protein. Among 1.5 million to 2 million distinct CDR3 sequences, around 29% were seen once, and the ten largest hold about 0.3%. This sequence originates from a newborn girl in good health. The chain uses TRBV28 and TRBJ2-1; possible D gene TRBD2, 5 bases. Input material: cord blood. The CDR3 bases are TGTGCCAGCAGTCAGTTCAGCGGATTGTTCGGCGACGAGCAGTTCTTC. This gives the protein CASSQFSGLFGDEQFF.